Sequencing of this TCR beta chain was carried out in a study of a mutant IDH1 vaccine in newly diagnosed glioma. The overall study: Treated patients showed a male proportion of roughly 60%, a female proportion of around 40%, and a mean age of roughly 40 years. Visit V12 was conducted at week 35 as the safety follow-up. Visit V13 came later, at week 47. Overall study findings and caveats: Changes in top peripheral clonotypes did not appear linked to pseudoprogression.

TCRdb keeps only in-frame clones here, not all; method: immunoSEQ multiplex PCR. Among more than 25,000 clones listed, 79% were seen once. The CDR3 is made up of 15 amino acids. CDR1 is SNHLY, CDR2 FYNNEI, per germline. Trimming shortened V by 4 bases and J by 4 bases, and 17 bases separated the two germline ends. This clone showed up just once. Its antigen is not known. Time point denoted: week 35, safety follow-up. In the vaccine, a single dose held 300 ug of the mutant IDH1 20-mer peptide, along with topical imiquimod. The clonotype comes from a woman in her thirties with glioma. Some clones in this sample may be carry-over from other donors' samples. The chain is built from TRBV2 and TRBJ2-7; a possible D gene is TRBD1 (6 bases). Here the sequenced sample was PBMCs, taken from a glioma patient whose treatment included an IDH1 peptide vaccine. The CDR3 DNA reads TGTGCCAGCAGTGTGATGCCAGGGGTAAATTACGAGCAGTACTTC. Translated: CASSVMPGVNYEQYF.